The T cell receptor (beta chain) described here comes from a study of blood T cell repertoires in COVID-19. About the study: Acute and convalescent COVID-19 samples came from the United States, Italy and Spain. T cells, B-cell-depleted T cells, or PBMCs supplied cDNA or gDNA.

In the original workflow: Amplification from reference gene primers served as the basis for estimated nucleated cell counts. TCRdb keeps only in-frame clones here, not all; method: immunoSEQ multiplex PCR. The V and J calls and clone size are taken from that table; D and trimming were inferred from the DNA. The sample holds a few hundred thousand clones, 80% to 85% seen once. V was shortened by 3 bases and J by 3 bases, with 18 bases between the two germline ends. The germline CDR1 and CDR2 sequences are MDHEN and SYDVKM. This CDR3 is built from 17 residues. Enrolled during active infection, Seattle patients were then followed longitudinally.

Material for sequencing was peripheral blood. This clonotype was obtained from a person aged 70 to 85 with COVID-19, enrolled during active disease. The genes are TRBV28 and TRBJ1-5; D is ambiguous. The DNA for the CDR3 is TGTGCCAGCAGTTTTCTGTTGCCAGGAAGATTCAATCAGCCCCAGCATTTT. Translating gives CASSFLLPGRFNQPQHF.